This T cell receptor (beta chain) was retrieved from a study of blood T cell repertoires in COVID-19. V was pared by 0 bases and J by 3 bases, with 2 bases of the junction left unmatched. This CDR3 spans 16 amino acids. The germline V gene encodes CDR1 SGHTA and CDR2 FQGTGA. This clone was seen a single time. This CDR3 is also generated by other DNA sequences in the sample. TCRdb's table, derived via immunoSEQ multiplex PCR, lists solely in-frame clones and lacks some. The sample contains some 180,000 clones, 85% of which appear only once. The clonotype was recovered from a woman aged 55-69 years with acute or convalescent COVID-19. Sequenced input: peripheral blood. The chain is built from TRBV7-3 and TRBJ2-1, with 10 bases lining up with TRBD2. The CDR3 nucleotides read TGTGCCAGCAGCTTAACGGCTAGCGGGAGCTACAATGAGCAGTTCTTC. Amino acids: CASSLTASGSYNEQFF. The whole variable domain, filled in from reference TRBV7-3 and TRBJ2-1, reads GAGVSQTPSNKVTEKGKYVELRCDPISGHTALYWYRQSLGQGPEFLIYFQGTGAADDSGLPNDRFFAVRPEGSVSTLKIQRTERGDSAVYLCASSLTASGSYNEQFFGPGTRLTVL.